This T cell receptor (beta chain) was captured in a study of CD8 T cells in Susac syndrome. The multiple sclerosis control group was made up of treatment-naive patients with stable or active relapsing-remitting disease. V was cut by 1 base and J by 3 bases, with 13 bases left in between. CDR3 length: 14 residues. Germline V gene data show CDR1 as DFQATT and CDR2 as SNEGSKA (reference sequence). Random hexamers were used to reverse transcribe an amount of about 0.45 to 1 ug RNA. The authors amplified TCR beta CDR3 across 54 Vbeta and 13 Jbeta using immunoSEQ multiplex PCR. One entry per CDR3 protein, called by TCRdb with MiXCR from the immunoSEQ multiplex PCR reads. Of 170,000 or so distinct CDR3 sequences in the sample, 85% to 95% were seen once.

This receptor was obtained from a human donor with multiple sclerosis. The source material was CD8+ T cells from PBMCs. The genes are TRBV20-1 and TRBJ2-7, with D perhaps given as TRBD1 or TRBD2 (6 bases each). Here the CDR3 DNA reads TGCAGTGCTAGAGCACTTGAGGGGGGCTACGAGCAGTACTTC. This sequence encodes CSARALEGGYEQYF.